This TCR beta chain was captured by sequencing in a study of T cell responses to AZD1222 COVID-19 vaccine (dated by TCRdb to the early 2020s). A note on the overall study: TCR sequencing was performed for some 250 trial participants, of whom approximately 200 were given two doses of AZD1222 and around 26 were given two doses of MenACWY control vaccine. Trial participants were enrolled into age subgroups of 18-55, 56-69 and 70-plus years, which contained approximately 150, 28 and 58 TCR-sequenced participants, respectively.

The time point tag for this specimen amounts to: about 28 days (+/-7) after the second vaccine dose. AZD1222 recipients whose second dose came at about 4 weeks and those whose second dose came at about 12 weeks were combined into one group, since spike-specific TCR depth and breadth did not differ between the two schedules. Samples from vaccinated people were obtained from the UK trials COV001 and COV002, which included a single-blind randomized controlled phase 2/3 trial of AZD1222 (ChAdOx1 nCoV-19) in healthy adults. For TCRbeta chain sequencing, PBMC samples from trial participants were taken at day 0 and at day 28 after the second dose. V is pruned by 0 bases and J by 1 base, leaving 5 bases of the junction without a gene match. The CDR3 spans 16 residues, from the cysteine through the phenylalanine. The CDR3 DNA has 48 bases and is translated from base 1. As encoded in the germline V gene, CDR1 is SGHRS while CDR2 is YFSETQ.

Regarding this clone: Its recognized antigen is unknown. No much larger clone exists at a distance of one base, and base qualities are not known.

The CDR3 regions of human TCRbeta chains were subjected to immunosequencing. On the study's bioinformatics: Repertoire TCRs were matched against a reference library of SARS-CoV-2-specific TCRs generated with the MIRA antigen-specificity platform. Breadth was defined as the fraction of unique TCRs that were SARS-CoV-2-associated. Depth was defined as the fraction of total T cells that were SARS-CoV-2-associated. Each spike-specific TCR was assigned to its reactive spike region and to a CD4 or CD8 class using the MIRA data. Log10-transformed breadth and depth values were compared by one-way ANOVA with Sidak's multiple comparisons tests. TCRdb took this table from immuneACCESS and kept in-frame rearrangements with V and J called. Such tables lack part of the clones; where checked against another copy, unresolved V genes explain under half of the gap, and the rest is unexplained. The V and J calls and the clone size are those of that table, but D and trimming were determined from the DNA. For this sample the table gives under 200,000 clones, of which under 95% were detected only once. The ten largest clones add up to 1% to 1.5% of the sample.

Overall study outcomes, separate from this receptor: After two AZD1222 doses, spike-specific TCR breadth and depth were significantly higher than at day 0 and than in MenACWY recipients. Because no day 14 peak-response samples were available, the repertoires could be characterized only after the peak T cell response. Conclusions about previously exposed vaccinees are limited, since just 6 or 7 AZD1222 recipients were seropositive for SARS-CoV-2 at baseline. Epitopes outside the regions mutated in the B.1.351 and B.1.1.7 variants were reportedly recognized by nearly half of the unique spike-specific TCRs. Most participants were white British and females outnumbered males, and the authors suggested that clonal diversity may have been underestimated. Vaccine-associated CD4 TCRs spanned the whole spike protein, with dominant responses in regions 160-218 and 743-854. In the small 56-69-year group, the increase in depth fell short of significance, most likely because of low power.

This chain is built from TRBV5-1 and TRBJ2-3; 7 bases in between match TRBD2. The material sequenced was peripheral blood, taken 28 days after the second AZD1222 dose. The TCR was taken from an adult who received the AZD1222 COVID-19 vaccine. The DNA reads TGCGCCAGCAGCTTGGGCCTAGCGGATGGCACAGATACGCAGTATTTT. Protein translation: CASSLGLADGTDTQYF. Here the CDR3 is joined to the reference TRBV5-1 and TRBJ2-3 genes, and the full variable domain is: KAGVTQTPRYLIKTRGQQVTLSCSPISGHRSVSWYQQTPGQGLQFLFEYFSETQRNKGNFPGRFSGRQFSNSRSEMNVSTLELGDSALYLCASSLGLADGTDTQYFGPGTRLTVL.